Listed below are T cell receptor beta chains from one sample, sequenced in a study of shared clonotypes between healthy human individuals. Measured with immunoSEQ multiplex PCR; TCRdb has only the in-frame clones, and not every one. The sample yields hundreds of thousands of clones, roughly four fifths seen once. Sequencing was done on a sample of PBMCs. The receptor source for this set is a woman in her thirties or forties in good health. Some clones in this sample may be carry-over from other donors' samples. Each CDR3 is given with its conserved first and last residue. Each record gives: clone size, J gene, V gene, D gene, CDR3 protein, CDR3 DNA. D genes are given only for firm matches. Clone size is stated in some rows and not others, as once, few, many or a class when expanded.

size: few; J: TRBJ1-2; V: TRBV5-4; D: TRBD1; CDR3: CASSLGTGRYGYTF; DNA: TGTGCCAGCAGCTTGGGGACAGGGAGGTATGGCTACACCTTC
size: -; J: TRBJ2-7; V: TRBV7-2; D: -; CDR3: CASSLVGGGREQYF; DNA: TGTGCCAGCAGCTTAGTAGGGGGAGGAAGAGAGCAGTACTTC
size: -; J: TRBJ2-1; V: TRBV29-1; D: TRBD2; CDR3: CSVGSGLEQFF; DNA: TGCAGCGTGGGTAGCGGGCTTGAGCAGTTCTTC
size: few; J: TRBJ2-1; V: TRBV5-8; D: -; CDR3: CASSLGGFNEQFF; DNA: TGTGCCAGCAGCTTGGGAGGGTTCAATGAGCAGTTCTTC
size: -; J: TRBJ1-4; V: TRBV10-2; D: TRBD1; CDR3: CASSESRTGSEKLFF; DNA: TGCGCCAGCAGTGAATCCAGGACAGGGTCTGAAAAACTGTTTTTT
size: -; J: TRBJ2-7; V: TRBV27; D: -; CDR3: CASSNRGGEQYF; DNA: TGTGCCAGCAGTAATAGGGGGGGCGAGCAGTACTTC
size: -; J: TRBJ2-1; V: TRBV5-1; D: -; CDR3: CASSLAGRGDEQFF; DNA: TGCGCCAGCAGCTTGGCGGGAAGAGGGGATGAGCAGTTCTTC
size: -; J: TRBJ2-5; V: TRBV23-1; D: -; CDR3: CASSQSAWGPETQYF; DNA: TGCGCCAGCAGTCAATCTGCTTGGGGCCCAGAGACCCAGTACTTC
size: -; J: TRBJ2-1; V: TRBV7-2; D: TRBD2; CDR3: CASSSLPSGSYNEQFF; DNA: TGTGCCAGCAGCTCCCTCCCTAGCGGGAGCTACAATGAGCAGTTCTTC
size: few; J: TRBJ2-1; V: TRBV14; D: TRBD2; CDR3: CASSQVSGSSYNEQFF; DNA: TGTGCCAGCAGCCAAGTCAGCGGGAGCTCCTACAATGAGCAGTTCTTC
size: -; J: TRBJ1-1; V: TRBV30; D: TRBD1; CDR3: CAWSVLVTGGGRTEAFF; DNA: TGTGCCTGGAGTGTATTGGTCACAGGGGGAGGTAGAACTGAAGCTTTCTTT
size: -; J: TRBJ2-7; V: TRBV28; D: TRBD1; CDR3: CASGQGNLYEQYF; DNA: TGTGCCAGCGGACAGGGAAACCTCTACGAGCAGTACTTC
size: once; J: TRBJ2-4; V: TRBV28; D: TRBD2; CDR3: CASRDPGLAGVNNIQYF; DNA: TGTGCCAGCAGGGACCCGGGACTAGCGGGAGTTAATAACATTCAGTACTTC
size: -; J: TRBJ2-7; V: TRBV11-2; D: TRBD2; CDR3: CASSSISSGRRRYEQYF; DNA: TGTGCCAGCAGCTCAATCTCTAGCGGGAGGAGGAGGTACGAGCAGTACTTC
size: many; J: TRBJ1-5; V: TRBV11-2; D: -; CDR3: CASSLEMAEISNQPQHF; DNA: TGTGCCAGCAGCTTAGAAATGGCGGAGATTAGCAATCAGCCCCAGCATTTT
size: -; J: TRBJ1-2; V: TRBV15; D: TRBD1; CDR3: CATSRVPPDRLYGYTF; DNA: TGTGCCACCAGCAGAGTACCCCCGGACAGGCTGTATGGCTACACCTTC
size: -; J: TRBJ2-2; V: TRBV11-2; D: -; CDR3: CASTPGQNTGELFF; DNA: TGTGCCAGCACCCCGGGCCAGAACACCGGGGAGCTGTTTTTT